This T cell receptor beta chain was recorded in a study of regulatory T cells in long-lasting Graves disease. The wider study: For a period under 3 months, newly diagnosed Graves' patients had taken antithyroid drugs. Study-level findings and limits: Segments TRBV28, TRBJ1-2 and TRBJ2-5 showed preferential usage in persistent disease.

The time point denotes: newly diagnosed GD, antithyroid drugs for less than 3 months. Following extraction of RNA from PBMCs, that RNA was used to make the TCR library. Notes on this clonotype: Its antigen is currently unknown.

The authors built TCR beta libraries using iRepertoire HTBI primers and Arm-PCR of CDR3 regions. TCRdb re-analysed the multiplex PCR reads in MiXCR, keeping a single row per CDR3 protein. The table has 510,000 or so distinct CDR3 sequences, around 12% seen once; the top ten hold about 8.3%. The J segment lost 0 bases and the V segment lost 7 bases, leaving 3 bases of the junction unmatched. Germline V CDR1 and CDR2: MNHNS, SASEGT. CDR3 length: 14 residues. The same data also contributed to another study, on T cells in Graves' hyperthyroidism and ophthalmopathy. That source reports: Participants, patients aged 18 to 65, had newly diagnosed hyperthyroidism with a duration under 2 months. Most expanded thyroid clonotypes above 0.001 recurred in blood.

Sequenced here: peripheral blood mononuclear cells (PBMCs), sampled at new diagnosis, from a patient treated with antithyroid drugs. V and J are TRBV6-1 and TRBJ2-1, with 7 bases lining up with TRBD2. This TCR was sampled from a young woman with Graves disease. CDR3 loop: CASMLAVSYNEQFF. In DNA form, the CDR3 reads TGTGCCAGCATGCTAGCGGTCTCCTACAATGAGCAGTTCTTC.